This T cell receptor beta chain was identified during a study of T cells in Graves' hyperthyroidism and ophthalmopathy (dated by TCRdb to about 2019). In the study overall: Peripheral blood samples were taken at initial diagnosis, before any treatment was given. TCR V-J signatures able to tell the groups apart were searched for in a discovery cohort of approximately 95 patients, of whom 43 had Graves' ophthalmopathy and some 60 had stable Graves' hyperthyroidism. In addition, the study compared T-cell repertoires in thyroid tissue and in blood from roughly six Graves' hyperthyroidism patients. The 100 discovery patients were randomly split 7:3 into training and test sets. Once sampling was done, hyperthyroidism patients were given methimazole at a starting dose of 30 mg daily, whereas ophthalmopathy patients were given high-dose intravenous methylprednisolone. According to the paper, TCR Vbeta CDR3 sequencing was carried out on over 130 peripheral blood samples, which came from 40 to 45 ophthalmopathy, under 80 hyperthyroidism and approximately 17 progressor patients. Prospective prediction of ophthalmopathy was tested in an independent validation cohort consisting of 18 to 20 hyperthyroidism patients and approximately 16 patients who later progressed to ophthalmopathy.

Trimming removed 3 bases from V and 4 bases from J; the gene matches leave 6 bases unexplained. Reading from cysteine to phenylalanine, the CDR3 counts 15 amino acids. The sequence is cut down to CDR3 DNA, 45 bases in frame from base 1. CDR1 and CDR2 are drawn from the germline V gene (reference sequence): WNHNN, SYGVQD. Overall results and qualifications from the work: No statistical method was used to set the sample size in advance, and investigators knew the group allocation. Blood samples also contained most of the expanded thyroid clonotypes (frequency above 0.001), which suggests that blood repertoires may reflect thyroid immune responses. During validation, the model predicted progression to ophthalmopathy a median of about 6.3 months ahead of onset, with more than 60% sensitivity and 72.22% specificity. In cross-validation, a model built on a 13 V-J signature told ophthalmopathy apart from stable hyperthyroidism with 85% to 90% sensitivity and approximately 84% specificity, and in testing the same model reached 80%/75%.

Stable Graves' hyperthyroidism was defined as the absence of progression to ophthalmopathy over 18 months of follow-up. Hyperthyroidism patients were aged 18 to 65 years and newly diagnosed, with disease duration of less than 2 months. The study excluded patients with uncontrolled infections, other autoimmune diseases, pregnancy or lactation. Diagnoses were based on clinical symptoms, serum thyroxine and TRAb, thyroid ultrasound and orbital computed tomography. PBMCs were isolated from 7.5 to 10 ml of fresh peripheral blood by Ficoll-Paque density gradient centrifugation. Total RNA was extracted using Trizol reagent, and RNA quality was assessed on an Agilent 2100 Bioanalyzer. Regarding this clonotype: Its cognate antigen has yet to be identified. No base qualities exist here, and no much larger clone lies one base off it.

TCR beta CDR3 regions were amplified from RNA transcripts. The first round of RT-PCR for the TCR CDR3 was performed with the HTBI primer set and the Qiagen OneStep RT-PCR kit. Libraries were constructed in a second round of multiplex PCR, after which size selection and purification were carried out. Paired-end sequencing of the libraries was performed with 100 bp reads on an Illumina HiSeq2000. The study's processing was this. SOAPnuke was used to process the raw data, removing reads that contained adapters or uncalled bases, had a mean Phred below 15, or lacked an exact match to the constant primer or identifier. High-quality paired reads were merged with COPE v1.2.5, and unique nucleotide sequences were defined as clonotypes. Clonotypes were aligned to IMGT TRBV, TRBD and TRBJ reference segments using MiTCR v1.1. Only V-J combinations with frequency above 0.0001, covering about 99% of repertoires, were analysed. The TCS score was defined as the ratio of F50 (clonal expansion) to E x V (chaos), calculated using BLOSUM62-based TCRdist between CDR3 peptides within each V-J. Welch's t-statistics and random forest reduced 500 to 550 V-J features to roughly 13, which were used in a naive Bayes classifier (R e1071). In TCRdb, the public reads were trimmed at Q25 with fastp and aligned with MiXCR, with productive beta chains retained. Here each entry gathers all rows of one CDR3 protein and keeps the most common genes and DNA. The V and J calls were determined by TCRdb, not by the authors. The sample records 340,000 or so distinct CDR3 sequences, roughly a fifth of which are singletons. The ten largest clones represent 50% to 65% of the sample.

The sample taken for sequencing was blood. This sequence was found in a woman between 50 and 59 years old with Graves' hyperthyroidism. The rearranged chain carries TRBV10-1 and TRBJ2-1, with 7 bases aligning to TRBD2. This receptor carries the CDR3 CASSEGGSGYNEQFF. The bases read TGCGCCAGCAGTGAAGGCGGGAGCGGATACAATGAGCAGTTCTTC.